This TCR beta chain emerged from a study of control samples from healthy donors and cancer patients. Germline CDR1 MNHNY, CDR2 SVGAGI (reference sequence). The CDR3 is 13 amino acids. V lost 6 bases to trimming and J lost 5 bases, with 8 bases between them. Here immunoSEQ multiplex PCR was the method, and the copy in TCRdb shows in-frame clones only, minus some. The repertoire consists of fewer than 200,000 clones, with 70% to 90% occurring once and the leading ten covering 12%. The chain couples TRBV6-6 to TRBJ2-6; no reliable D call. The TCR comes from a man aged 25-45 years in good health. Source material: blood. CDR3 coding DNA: TGTGCCAGCAGGGGCTTTTGGGCCAACGTCCTGACTTTC. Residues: CASRGFWANVLTF.